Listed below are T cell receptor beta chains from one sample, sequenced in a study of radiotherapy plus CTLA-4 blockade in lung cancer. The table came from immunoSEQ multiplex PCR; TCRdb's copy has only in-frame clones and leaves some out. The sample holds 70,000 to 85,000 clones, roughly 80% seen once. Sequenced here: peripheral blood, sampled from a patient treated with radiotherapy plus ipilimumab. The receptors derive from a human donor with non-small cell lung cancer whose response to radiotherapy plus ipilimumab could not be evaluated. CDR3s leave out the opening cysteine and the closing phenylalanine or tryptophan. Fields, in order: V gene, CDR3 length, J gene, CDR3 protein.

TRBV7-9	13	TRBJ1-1	ASSLGQGAITEAF
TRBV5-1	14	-	ASSLGPGSGIYEQY
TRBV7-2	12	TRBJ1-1	ASSLVSRGTEAF
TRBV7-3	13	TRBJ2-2	ASSVGLAGPGELF
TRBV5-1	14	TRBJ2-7	ASSWGHRGVDYEQY
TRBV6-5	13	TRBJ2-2	ASTDPTELAGELF
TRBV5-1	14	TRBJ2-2	ASSPLASGSTGELF
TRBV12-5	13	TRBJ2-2	ASGLVQGVTGELF
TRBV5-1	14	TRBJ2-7	ASSLDGTTGSDEQY
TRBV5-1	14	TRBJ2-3	ASTTTGGISTDTQY
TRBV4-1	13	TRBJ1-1	ASSQGTPGADKAF
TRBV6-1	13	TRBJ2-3	AGSEDAHLTDTQY
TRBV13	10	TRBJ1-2	ASSSSFYGYT
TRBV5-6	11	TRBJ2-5	ASSPHTQETQY
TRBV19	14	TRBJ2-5	ASSTGTSYLRETQY
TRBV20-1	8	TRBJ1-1	SASGFKAF
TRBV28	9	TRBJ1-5	ASSFIDGQH
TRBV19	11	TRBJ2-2	AAGTSSLGELF
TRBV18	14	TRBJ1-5	ASSPRQGDLNQPQH
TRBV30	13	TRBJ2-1	AWSVGGRRSSEQF
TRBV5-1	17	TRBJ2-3	ASSPLGGSGRGRVDTQY
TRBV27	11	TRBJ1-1	ASRFRGSTEAF
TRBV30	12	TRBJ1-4	AWSAQGIGEKLF
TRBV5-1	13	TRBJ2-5	ASSLEPTRRETQY
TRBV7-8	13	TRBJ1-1	ASSLGSQGATEAF
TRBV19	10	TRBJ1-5	ASTEGNQPQH
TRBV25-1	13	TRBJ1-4	ASSDMGQTNEKLF
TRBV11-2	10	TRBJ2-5	ASRMGGETQY
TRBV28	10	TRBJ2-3	ASGDRSDTQY
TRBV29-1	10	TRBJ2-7	SVVGTAYEQY
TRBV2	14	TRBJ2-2	ASSEWGTGDTGELF
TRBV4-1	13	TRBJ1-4	ASSQVEGGDEKLF
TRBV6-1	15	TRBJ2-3	ASSGRTSGGAIDTQY
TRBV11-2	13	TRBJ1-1	ASSKRQGLNTEAF
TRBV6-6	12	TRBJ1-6	ASSPPVGGSPLH
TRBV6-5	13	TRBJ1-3	ASSYSPGIGNTIY
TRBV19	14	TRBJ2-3	ASTRRGLGGTDTQY
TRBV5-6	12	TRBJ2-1	ASSLGRGINEQF
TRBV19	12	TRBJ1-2	ASRLTTGNYGYT
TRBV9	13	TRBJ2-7	ASSVEGSTTGEQY
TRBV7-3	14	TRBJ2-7	ASSLNPGQGVSEQY
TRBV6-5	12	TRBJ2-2	ASSYPGQTGELF
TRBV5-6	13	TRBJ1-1	ASSGYGQGVTEAF
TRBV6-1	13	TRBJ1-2	ASRERGLRDYGYT
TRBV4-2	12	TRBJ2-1	ASSQTDYYNEQF
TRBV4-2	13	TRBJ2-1	ASSQVRSGGSEQF
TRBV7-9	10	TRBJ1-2	ASSPQGDGYT
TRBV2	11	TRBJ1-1	ASYLDRNTEAF
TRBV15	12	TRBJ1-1	ATSRDPGDREAF
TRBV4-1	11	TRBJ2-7	ASRPTGSYEQY
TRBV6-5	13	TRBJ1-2	ASSYSGQGRDGYT
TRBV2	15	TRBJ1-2	ASSAKGTDRGLPGYT
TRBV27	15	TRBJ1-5	ASRTTGDLYSNQPQH
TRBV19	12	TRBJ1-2	ASSIEGVDYGYT
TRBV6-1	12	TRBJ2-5	ASRDRGSQETQY